A selection of T cell receptor beta chains follows, all from one sample in a study of blood T cell repertoires in COVID-19. Sequencing was performed with immunoSEQ multiplex PCR; in TCRdb, only in-frame clones are kept and a portion is missing. Among 170,000 or so clones listed, approximately 84% were seen once. The sequenced sample consisted of PBMCs or T cells enriched from blood (not recorded which). These TCRs come from a woman aged 45-60 years who had recovered from COVID-19. The CDR3 runs from the conserved cysteine through the conserved F or W. The order of the fields is V gene, J gene, clone size, D gene, CDR3 DNA, CDR3 protein. A D gene is named only where the DNA matches it firmly. Clone size is stated in some rows and not others, as once, few, many or a class when expanded.

>TRBV6-5|TRBJ2-7|.|TRBD1
TGTGCCAGCAGTTCTCAGACAGGGGGACCCTACGAGCAGTACTTC
CASSSQTGGPYEQYF
>TRBV5-1|TRBJ2-2|.|TRBD2
TGCGCCAGCAGCAGCGGGACTCACGCGAACACCGGGGAGCTGTTTTTT
CASSSGTHANTGELFF
>TRBV19|TRBJ1-5|.|.
TGTGCCAGTAGTATAGCAGGTTATAGCAATCAGCCCCAGCATTTT
CASSIAGYSNQPQHF
>TRBV7-8|TRBJ2-7|.|.
TGTGCCAGCAGCTTAGCGAGGAGGGTCGAGCAGTACTTC
CASSLARRVEQYF
>TRBV6-5|TRBJ2-1|.|TRBD2
TGTGCCAGCAGATCTAGCGGGAACGATGAGCAGTTCTTC
CASRSSGNDEQFF
>TRBV30|TRBJ2-5|.|.
TGTGCCTGGAGTCAGGGTCTCCAGGTGGGGACCCAGTACTTC
CAWSQGLQVGTQYF
>TRBV6-5|TRBJ2-7|.|.
TGTGCCAGCAGTCGAACTAGGCGCTACGAGCAGTACTTC
CASSRTRRYEQYF
>TRBV30|TRBJ1-4|.|.
TGTGCCTGTGGTGAGGAAAAACTGTTTTTT
CACGEEKLFF
>TRBV30|TRBJ1-1|.|.
TGTGCCTGGTACTACCGGGATAGAGGAATGAACACTGAAGCTTTCTTT
CAWYYRDRGMNTEAFF
>TRBV30|TRBJ1-2|.|.
TGTGCCTGGAGCCGCCCGACAGGAGTTAACTATGGCTACACCTTC
CAWSRPTGVNYGYTF
>TRBV4-1|TRBJ1-4|.|TRBD1
TGCGCCAGCAGCCAAGGGGGGCTCTACAGGGGACGACGCGAAAAACTGTTTTTT
CASSQGGLYRGRREKLFF
>TRBV11-2|TRBJ2-7|few|TRBD2
TGTGCCAGCAGCATCCGACTAGCGGGAGGGCCATACGAGCAGTACTTC
CASSIRLAGGPYEQYF
>TRBV19|TRBJ1-2|.|.
TGTGCCAGTAGCTCAAGGGGATACTATGGCTACACCTTC
CASSSRGYYGYTF
>TRBV6-5|TRBJ2-7|few|TRBD2
TGTGCCAGCAATGGGAGGGGTGCAGGTGGCCACGAGCAGTACTTC
CASNGRGAGGHEQYF
>TRBV3-1/TRBV3-2|TRBJ2-1|.|.
TGTGCCAGCAGCCAAGACTCCCCGGGAGCTGAGCAGTTCTTC
CASSQDSPGAEQFF
>TRBV7-3|TRBJ2-3|few|TRBD2
TGTGCCAGCAGCGAAAGCGGGAGGGCCGGAGATACGCAGTATTTT
CASSESGRAGDTQYF
>TRBV6-1|TRBJ2-7|.|.
TGTGCCAGCAGTGAAGCAAACAGGGAAGGAATCCGGCAGTACTTC
CASSEANREGIRQYF
>TRBV11-2|TRBJ2-5|few|TRBD1
TGTGCCAGCAGTAACCCAGGGGGCGGTGAGACCCAGTACTTC
CASSNPGGGETQYF
>TRBV10-2|TRBJ2-1|.|.
TGCGCCAGCAGTGAGACTGCCGCCTACAATGAGCAGTTCTTC
CASSETAAYNEQFF
>TRBV5-1|TRBJ2-2|.|TRBD2
TGCGCCAGCAGCTTTGGAAGAAGCGGGAGTGACGGGGAGCTGTTTTTT
CASSFGRSGSDGELFF
>TRBV7-2|TRBJ1-3|.|.
TGTGCCAGCAGCTTAGAGGCAGGGTTCGGAAACACCATATATTTT
CASSLEAGFGNTIYF
>TRBV12-5|TRBJ2-1|.|TRBD1
TGTGCTAGTGGCCTGGGACAGAGCTCCTACAATGAGCAGTTCTTC
CASGLGQSSYNEQFF
>TRBV9|TRBJ2-7|.|TRBD1
TGTGCCAGCAGCGGGCCCACCGGGACAGGGCCCTACGAGCAGTACTTC
CASSGPTGTGPYEQYF
>TRBV19|TRBJ2-1|few|.
TGTGCCAGTAACTCCAGGGACTTCGGGCAGTTCTTC
CASNSRDFGQFF
>TRBV5-1|TRBJ2-3|once|.
TGCGCCACCGGAAGGGGCGCGGAGGGGATAGATACGCAGTATTTT
CATGRGAEGIDTQYF
>TRBV6-4|TRBJ2-1|medium-sized|.
TGTGCCAGCAGTAGCGACTCCCACAATGAGCAGTTCTTC
CASSSDSHNEQFF
>TRBV27|TRBJ2-3|.|.
TGTGCCAGCAGACACCAGACAGAAGACCATACGCAGTATTTT
CASRHQTEDHTQYF
>TRBV6-5|TRBJ2-3|once|TRBD2
TGTGCCAGCAGTTACCGACTAGCGGGAGATACGCAGTATTTT
CASSYRLAGDTQYF
>TRBV18|TRBJ2-3|.|TRBD1
TGTGCCAGCTCACCTCAGGGACAGGGAATGAGTGATACGCAGTATTTT
CASSPQGQGMSDTQYF
>TRBV4-1|TRBJ2-7|few|TRBD1
TGCGCCAGCAGCCAGCGAGCCGGGACAGGGAACTACGAGCAGTACTTC
CASSQRAGTGNYEQYF
>TRBV4-1|TRBJ2-5|.|.
TGCGCCAGCAGCCAAGGGCGATTTACACAGCAAGAGACCCAGTACTTC
CASSQGRFTQQETQYF
>TRBV19|TRBJ2-1|.|.
TGTGCCAGTAGTATGGGGGGTTACAATGAGCAGTTCTTC
CASSMGGYNEQFF
>TRBV3-1/TRBV3-2|TRBJ1-2|.|.
TGTGCCAGCAGCCAAGGGGCAGGCTATGGCTACACCTTC
CASSQGAGYGYTF
>TRBV4-3|TRBJ2-1|.|.
TGCGCCAGCAGCCAAGATTTCGGGGGCTCCTACAATGAGCAGTTCTTC
CASSQDFGGSYNEQFF
>TRBV14|TRBJ2-1|.|.
TGTGCCAGCAGCCAAGACGGACTGTCAAATGAGCAGTTCTTC
CASSQDGLSNEQFF
>TRBV6-5|TRBJ2-3|.|.
TGTGCCAGCAGTTACTCGAGGGCAGATACGCAGTATTTT
CASSYSRADTQYF
>TRBV15|TRBJ2-7|.|TRBD2
TGTGCCACCAGCAGAGACGGGAGGGCGAATCGTTACGAGCAGTACTTC
CATSRDGRANRYEQYF
>TRBV4-1|TRBJ2-2|.|.
TGCGCCAGCAGCCCCGGGATTTCACTGAACACCGGGGAGCTGTTTTTT
CASSPGISLNTGELFF
>TRBV7-8|TRBJ1-6|.|.
TGTGCCAGCAGCCGCTCGGAGGTCTCCAGCTCCTATAATTCACCCCTCCACTTT
CASSRSEVSSSYNSPLHF
>TRBV11-2|TRBJ2-5|.|TRBD2
TGTGCCAGCAGTCCGAGCGGGGGACAAGAGACCCAGTACTTC
CASSPSGGQETQYF
>TRBV7-3|TRBJ1-6|.|.
TGTGCCAGCAGCTTGCTTGGGGCAGAGAATTCACCCCTCCACTTT
CASSLLGAENSPLHF
>TRBV4-2|TRBJ2-2|.|TRBD2
TGTGCCAGCAGCCAAGATGGTAGCGGGAGCTCCGGGGAGCTGTTTTTT
CASSQDGSGSSGELFF
>TRBV19|TRBJ2-4|.|TRBD1
TGTGCCAGTAGTCCTAGGACAGGGTGGGACATTCAGTACTTC
CASSPRTGWDIQYF
>TRBV29-1|TRBJ2-3|once|TRBD1
TGCAGCGTTGAAGACAGGGGGCAGTGGACAGATACGCAGTATTTT
CSVEDRGQWTDTQYF
>TRBV3-1/TRBV3-2|TRBJ2-3|.|.
TGTGCCAGCAGCCAAGATCTGTTGGCTAGTGGGTTGTATTTT
CASSQDLLASGLYF
>TRBV30|TRBJ1-2|.|.
TGTGCCTGGAGTGAACACGGGATCTATGGCTACACCTTC
CAWSEHGIYGYTF
>TRBV5-1|TRBJ1-4|.|.
TGCGCCAGCAGCCGGGGGGACACCACAACTAATGAAAAACTGTTTTTT
CASSRGDTTTNEKLFF
>TRBV29-1|TRBJ1-3|once|TRBD1
TGCAGCGTTGAAGATATCGGGACAGGGGCCAACACCATATATTTT
CSVEDIGTGANTIYF
>TRBV7-6|TRBJ2-7|.|TRBD1
TGTGCCAGCAGCTTAGCGTCGGACAGGGCCTACTCCTACGAGCAGTACTTC
CASSLASDRAYSYEQYF
>TRBV3-1/TRBV3-2|TRBJ1-4|.|TRBD1
TGTGCCAGCAGCCGAGTCCCGGGACAGGGCAGGGAAAAACTGTTTTTT
CASSRVPGQGREKLFF
>TRBV30|TRBJ1-1|.|.
TGTGCCTGGAGTGTGGACAGTGAAGCTTTCTTT
CAWSVDSEAFF
>TRBV5-1|TRBJ2-1|few|TRBD2
TGCGCCAGCAAGGAGTCGGAGAGTAGCGGGATCGGGGAGCAGTTCTTC
CASKESESSGIGEQFF
>TRBV9|TRBJ2-1|once|.
TGTGCCAGCAGCGGACTACGATACGGCTATGAGCAGTTCTTC
CASSGLRYGYEQFF
>TRBV2|TRBJ1-6|.|.
TGTGCCAGCAGTGAGCAGGGGAATTCACCCCTCCACTTT
CASSEQGNSPLHF
>TRBV7-2|TRBJ2-7|.|.
TGTGCCAGCAGCTTAGAAGCCCTCTACGAGCAGTACTTC
CASSLEALYEQYF
>TRBV6-6|TRBJ1-4|.|.
TGTGCCAGCAAAATGGGGGGGGAGAATGAAAAACTGTTTTTT
CASKMGGENEKLFF